These 16 T cell receptor beta chains were all obtained from the same sample, sequenced in a study of cytomegalovirus exposure and HLA in healthy donors. Assay used: immunoSEQ multiplex PCR; TCRdb lists only in-frame clones, some missing. The data show some 330,000 clones, 80% to 90% seen once. The specimen was PBMCs. The receptors stem from a woman between 18 and 29 years old in good health and CMV-seronegative.

The V gene is TRBV7-9, the J gene TRBJ1-1, with 9 bases aligning to TRBD1. The CDR3 is 14 amino acids. The germline V gene encodes CDR1 SEHNR and CDR2 FQNEAQ (reference sequence). V shed 4 bases, J shed 1 base, and the junction held 1 base outside the gene matches. CDR3 protein: CASSSGQGNTEAFF. Written as DNA, the CDR3 is TGTGCCAGCAGCTCGGGACAGGGGAACACTGAAGCTTTCTTT.

The chain joins TRBV9 to TRBJ1-2; D call uncertain. V was clipped by 0 bases and J by 10 bases, with 7 bases between them. Looked up from germline, CDR1 is SGDLS and CDR2 is YYNGEE. The CDR3 sequence is 11 residues long. The chain's CDR3 is CASSVDQVYTF. The CDR3 bases are TGTGCCAGCAGCGTAGACCAGGTCTACACCTTC.

The chain has TRBV5-4 and TRBJ1-1; a possible D gene is TRBD1 (6 bases). Germline lookup yields CDR1 SGHNT and CDR2 YYREEE (reference sequence). The CDR3 is 15 residues long. Trimming pared 4 bases from V and 1 base from J, leaving 14 bases between. In DNA form, the CDR3 reads TGTGCCAGCAGCCTACAGGGTTTGCCGAACACTGAAGCTTTCTTT. This translates into CASSLQGLPNTEAFF.

As DNA, the CDR3 is TGTGCCAGCAGCGTTGGAGCGGGAGCGTCAGATACGCAGTATTTT. Translation: CASSVGAGASDTQYF. The rearrangement joins TRBV9 to TRBJ2-3; TRBD2 matches at 8 bases. After removal of 2 bases from V and 4 bases from J, the junction contained 6 bases not matched to a gene. In germline, CDR1 is SGDLS, CDR2 YYNGEE. The CDR3 has 15 residues.

The CDR3 sequence is CASSQTSGTTYEQYF. For the CDR3, the DNA is TGTGCCAGCAGCCAGACTAGCGGGACGACCTACGAGCAGTACTTC. J is TRBJ2-7 and V is TRBV11-2; 11 nucleotides match TRBD2. The CDR3 runs to 15 residues. Germline lookup yields CDR1 SGHAT and CDR2 FQNNGV. V lost 5 bases to trimming and J lost 2 bases; unmatched junction nucleotides: 5.

V gene TRBV6-5 combines with J gene TRBJ2-7, with 7 bases matching TRBD2. The germline V gene has CDR1 MNHEY and CDR2 SVGAGI. This CDR3 spans 14 amino acids. With 6 bases clipped from V and 6 bases from J, the junction kept 11 bases outside the gene matches. The CDR3: CASRSSGNPTEQYF. As DNA, the CDR3 is TGTGCCAGCAGATCTAGCGGTAATCCCACCGAGCAGTACTTC.

The chain employs TRBV28 and TRBJ2-2; the match to TRBD2 covers 8 bases. Per the germline V gene, CDR1 is MDHEN and CDR2 is SYDVKM. V lost 7 bases and J lost 3; bases outside the gene matches: 7. The CDR3 extends over 15 amino acids. Written as DNA, the CDR3 is TGTGCCAGCATCTCCGGGGGGGTGTACACCGGGGAGCTGTTTTTT. Its protein is CASISGGVYTGELFF.

The rearrangement joins TRBV2 to TRBJ2-2, with TRBD1 identical over 9 bases. The length of the CDR3 is 14 residues. After removal of 6 bases from V and 3 bases from J, the junction contained 2 bases not matched to a gene. Germline-derived CDR1 and CDR2 are SNHLY and FYNNEI. CDR3 nucleotide sequence: TGTGCCAGCAGGACAGGGGGGGACACCGGGGAGCTGTTTTTT. As protein: CASRTGGDTGELFF.

CDR3 sequence: CASSAGADRLAAKFF. The CDR3 nucleotides read TGTGCCAGCAGCGCTGGGGCAGATAGGCTAGCGGCGAAGTTCTTC. The chain couples TRBV2 to TRBJ2-1, with 7 bases fitting TRBD2. The V and J ends lost 6 bases and 14 bases, in that order; junction bases with no gene match: 19. Looked up from germline, CDR1 is SNHLY and CDR2 is FYNNEI. There are 15 residues in the CDR3.

The gene calls are TRBV6-1 and TRBJ2-5; a weak D match, TRBD2 (6 bases). Per germline, CDR1 MNHNS and CDR2 SASEGT. Trimming removed 6 bases from V and 2 bases from J, with 10 bases in between. This CDR3 region has 13 residues. DNA for the CDR3: TGTGCCAGCAGCCCGGGACTGCAAGAGACCCAGTACTTC. Its translation is CASSPGLQETQYF.

The V gene is TRBV6-6, the J gene TRBJ2-7, with TRBD1 identical over 11 bases. Trimming took 2 bases from V and 3 from J; bases not matched to a gene: 6. The CDR3 length is 16 residues. Germline loops: CDR1 MNHNY, CDR2 SVGAGI (reference sequence). CDR3 DNA sequence: TGTGCCAGCAGTTACGTGGGACAGGGGGACTACTACGAGCAGTACTTC. Amino acids: CASSYVGQGDYYEQYF.

The chain combines TRBV28 with TRBJ1-5; D gene ambiguous. Germline loops: CDR1 MDHEN, CDR2 SYDVKM. This CDR3 has 15 amino acids. Trimming took 5 bases from V and 4 from J, leaving 15 bases between them. In DNA form, the CDR3 reads TGTGCCAGCAGTCCCCTACTTGTCGCGAATCAGCCCCAGCATTTT. It is translated as CASSPLLVANQPQHF. Full variable domain (outside the CDR3, taken from reference TRBV28 and TRBJ1-5): DVKVTQSSRYLVKRTGEKVFLECVQDMDHENMFWYRQDPGLGLRLIYFSYDVKMKEKGDIPEGYSVSREKKERFSLILESASTNQTSMYLCASSPLLVANQPQHFGDGTRLSIL.

This chain links TRBV5-4 with TRBJ1-2, with 7 bases that match TRBD1. Germline V gene data show CDR1 as SGHNT and CDR2 as YYREEE (reference sequence). J gave up 13 bases and V 3 bases, and 9 bases lay outside the gene matches. The CDR3 runs 12 residues. The CDR3: CASSSPTDRFTF. The CDR3 DNA is TGTGCCAGCAGCTCCCCTACGGACAGGTTCACCTTC.

This clone was counted a single time. The rearrangement links TRBV27 to TRBJ2-6; 7 bases fit TRBD2. In germline, CDR1 is MNHEY, CDR2 SMNVEV (reference sequence). The CDR3 covers 17 residues. V gave up 4 bases and J gave up 2 bases; unmatched junction bases: 8. CDR3 loop: CASSYSWGGAGANVLTF. Written as DNA, the CDR3 is TGTGCCAGCAGTTATTCCTGGGGAGGGGCTGGGGCCAACGTCCTGACTTTC.

This clone was seen a few times. J is TRBJ2-7 and V is TRBV6-1; tentative D call: TRBD2 (6 bases). Germline CDR1 MNHNS, CDR2 SASEGT. The V end was cut by 11 bases, the J end by 4 bases, with 15 bases between. The CDR3 has 12 residues. The CDR3 DNA follows: TGTGCCGTTCTTAGCGGACTATACGAGCAGTACTTC. Amino acids: CAVLSGLYEQYF.

The chain joins TRBV6-1 to TRBJ2-3; the D gene is possibly TRBD1 (5 bases). Trimming left V 4 bases short and J 2 bases short, with 19 bases between. The CDR3 runs 17 residues. In germline, CDR1 is MNHNS, CDR2 SASEGT. CDR3 DNA: TGTGCCAGCAGTGCTTCCCGTCGCAGGGAATCCACAGATACGCAGTATTTT. Protein: CASSASRRRESTDTQYF.